Following are 16 T cell receptor beta chains from one sample sequenced in a study of tumor T cells in aggressive B-cell lymphoma. Sequenced by immunoSEQ multiplex PCR; TCRdb stores in-frame clones only, minus some. In the table there are a few hundred clones, approximately 85% of which are singletons. Sequencing used tumor tissue. The receptors shown here come from an adult with diffuse large B cell lymphoma.

The chain employs TRBV2 and TRBJ1-4, with D possibly matching TRBD1 (6 bases). This CDR3 comprises 15 residues. CDR1 and CDR2 (germline): SNHLY, FYNNEI. Trimming shortened V by 7 bases and J by 3 bases, and 15 bases separated the two germline ends. The CDR3 DNA reads as TGTGCCAGCAAACTAGAGGGGGTCGCTAATGAAAAACTGTTTTTT. Encoded protein: CASKLEGVANEKLFF.

This chain links TRBV28 with TRBJ2-1; D gene unclear. The germline V and J ends were trimmed by 3 bases and 9 bases, with 6 bases remaining between them. This CDR3 is 11 amino acids long. Germline V gives CDR1 MDHEN, CDR2 SYDVKM. The CDR3 sequence: CASSFEIEQFF. CDR3 nucleotide sequence: TGTGCCAGCAGTTTTGAGATTGAGCAGTTCTTC.

Note on this clone: Other DNA sequences within the sample encode an identical CDR3. The J gene is TRBJ2-5, the V gene TRBV27; TRBD1 might be the D (6 bases). This CDR3 comprises 17 residues. Per germline, CDR1 MNHEY and CDR2 SMNVEV (reference sequence). The germline V and J ends were trimmed by 2 bases and 4 bases, with 20 bases remaining between them. The CDR3 nucleotides read TGTGCCAGCAGTTTACGAATAACAGGGCTCTCTGCAGAGACCCAGTACTTC. Protein: CASSLRITGLSAETQYF.

The gene calls are TRBV6-5 and TRBJ1-2; 8 nucleotides agree with TRBD1. The germline CDR1 and CDR2 sequences are MNHEY and SVGAGI. The trim removed 5 bases at V and 7 bases at J, leaving 6 bases unmatched. CDR3 length: 13 amino acids. This CDR3 is CASSNGQGRGYTF. DNA for the CDR3: TGTGCCAGCAGTAATGGACAGGGTCGTGGCTACACCTTC.

This chain connects TRBV10-3 to TRBJ2-7, with TRBD1 identical over 8 bases. This CDR3 region has 15 residues. Germline CDR1 is ENHRY and CDR2 is SYGVKD. Trimming took 3 bases from V and 4 from J; bases not matched to a gene: 8. CDR3 sequence: CAISEQGGWWYEQYF. In nucleotides, the CDR3 is TGTGCCATCAGTGAACAGGGGGGCTGGTGGTACGAGCAGTACTTC.

The gene calls are TRBV13 and TRBJ2-7; TRBD1 might be the D (5 bases). V was clipped by 1 base and J by 1 base, with 11 bases between them. This CDR3 comprises 15 residues. Germline lookup yields CDR1 PRHDT and CDR2 FYEKMQ (reference sequence). The CDR3 here is CASSLARASSYEQYF. CDR3 nucleotides: TGTGCCAGCAGCTTAGCCAGGGCGAGTTCCTACGAGCAGTACTTC.

The CDR3 DNA reads as TGTGCCAGCAGTGGCTCGGAGGCCTACAATGAGCAGTTCTTC. Amino acids: CASSGSEAYNEQFF. The chain joins TRBV6-4 to TRBJ2-1; tentative D call: TRBD2 (5 bases). The CDR3 extends over 14 amino acids. CDR1 is MRHNA, CDR2 SNTAGT, per germline. V lost 4 bases and J lost 2, with 9 bases in between.

This chain joins TRBV2 and TRBJ1-2, with 9 positions matching TRBD1. In germline, CDR1 is SNHLY, CDR2 FYNNEI. The CDR3 extends over 14 amino acids. J was trimmed by 3 bases and V by 7 bases; bases with no gene match: 6. The CDR3 spells CASTGTGIDYGYTF. The CDR3 DNA follows: TGTGCCAGCACCGGGACAGGGATTGACTATGGCTACACCTTC. Looking up the rest from reference TRBV2 and TRBJ1-2 gives the full variable domain: EPEVTQTPSHQVTQMGQEVILRCVPISNHLYFYWYRQILGQKVEFLVSFYNNEISEKSEIFDDQFSVERPDGSNFTLKIRSTKLEDSAMYFCASTGTGIDYGYTFGSGTRLTVV.

Points on this clone: An end of the junction differs from the germline gene, which may be a read error. This specimen includes other DNA sequences encoding the same CDR3. The chain joins TRBV10-2 to TRBJ2-7; 7 bases align to TRBD2. Per germline, CDR1 WSHSY and CDR2 SAAADI. The CDR3 has 16 residues. The CDR3: CASSDPFTSASYEQYF. CDR3 DNA: TGCGCCAGCAGTGACCCATTTACTAGCGCCTCCTACGAGCAATACTTC.

The chain uses TRBV5-1 and TRBJ1-2, with D possibly being TRBD1 (6 bases). The germline V gene has CDR1 SGHRS and CDR2 YFSETQ. V was trimmed by 2 bases and J by 7 bases, leaving 12 bases between them. This CDR3 has 13 residues. CDR3 sequence: CASSFETGFGYTF. The CDR3 bases are TGCGCCAGCAGCTTTGAGACAGGCTTTGGCTACACCTTC.

The chain links TRBV2 to TRBJ2-1, with unresolved D. V lost 1 base, J lost 0 bases, and 4 bases lay in between. The length of the CDR3 is 14 residues. CDR1 is SNHLY, CDR2 FYNNEI, per germline. The CDR3 reads CASSEDSSYNEQFF. Here the CDR3 DNA reads TGTGCCAGCAGTGAAGATAGCTCCTACAATGAGCAGTTCTTC.

The rearrangement links TRBV2 to TRBJ1-4; weak D call: TRBD1 (6 bases). The CDR3 is made up of 15 amino acids. The V gene lost 7 bases and the J gene lost 3 bases, with 15 bases spanning the gap. The germline V gene encodes CDR1 SNHLY and CDR2 FYNNEI. CDR3 residues: CASKLGGVANEKLFF. The CDR3 DNA reads TGTGCCAGCAAACTAGGGGGGGTCGCTAATGAAAAACTGTTTTTT.

The rearrangement uses TRBV6-1 and TRBJ1-1, with 7 bases fitting TRBD1. CDR3 size: 15 residues. Trimming cost V 3 bases and J 7 bases; bases outside gene matches: 11. Germline V lookup: CDR1 MNHNS, CDR2 SASEGT. The CDR3 bases are TGTGCCAGCAGTGACGGACAGGCCAGAAAGAGTGAAGCTTTCTTT. This translates into CASSDGQARKSEAFF.

The V gene is TRBV5-1, the J gene TRBJ2-1, with D possibly TRBD1 on 7 matching bases. CDR1 is SGHRS and CDR2 is YFSETQ in the germline V gene. CDR3 length: 15 amino acids. V lost 4 bases and J 6 bases, leaving 17 bases between the germline ends. CDR3 sequence reads: CASSPQGRGSNEQFF. For the CDR3, the DNA is TGCGCCAGCAGCCCACAGGGGCGGGGTAGCAATGAGCAGTTCTTC.

The CDR3 sequence: CASSAPGWGTEAFF. CDR3 in DNA: TGTGCCAGCAGCGCTCCAGGGTGGGGCACTGAAGCTTTCTTT. The genes are TRBV9 and TRBJ1-1; D is possibly TRBD1 (5 bases). There are 14 residues in the CDR3. Trimming pared 3 bases from V and 4 bases from J, leaving 13 bases between. From germline, CDR1 is SGDLS and CDR2 YYNGEE.

This chain joins TRBV30 and TRBJ1-6; 7 bases fit TRBD1. The V and J ends lost 6 bases and 0 bases, in that order; junction bases with no gene match: 5. The CDR3 has 15 amino acids. Germline V gene data show CDR1 as GTSNPN and CDR2 as SVGIG (reference sequence). The CDR3 sequence: CACTGAGSYNSPLHF. The CDR3 DNA sequence: TGTGCCTGCACAGGGGCCGGCTCCTATAATTCACCCCTCCACTTT.